This T cell receptor beta chain was captured in a study of T cell repertoires in cytomegalovirus infection (dated by TCRdb to the late 2010s). Some background on the complete study: Donor HLA type was relevant to the analysis, because carriage of CMV infection together with the matching HLA type was indicated by public TCR beta signatures.

Note on this clonotype: The antigen it binds to is not known. No base qualities exist here, and no much larger clone lies one base off it.

Instrument on record: Illumina HiSeq 1500. The raw public reads went through TCRdb reprocessing: fastp at Q25, MiXCR clone calling, in-frame beta chains kept. Records with the same CDR3 protein are collapsed into one entry carrying the most frequent genes and DNA. The sample profile shows about 300,000 distinct CDR3 sequences; about 26% of them were found once. The ten largest clones capture roughly 14% of the sample. The study at large found these results: In the ex vivo response, HLA-C-restricted CMV-specific TCR beta clonotypes were dominant, and in two of eight donors the single most frequent clonotype came from this HLA-C-restricted group. Cumulative frequency of public TCR beta family members discriminated carriers of CMV infection plus the relevant HLA type in this cohort and an independent roughly 350-donor cohort.

Counted from cysteine to phenylalanine, this CDR3 has 13 amino acids. Just CDR3 DNA is preserved here, 39 bases in frame from base 1. V is pared back by 6 bases and J by 4 bases, with 12 bases lying between the germline termini. The germline V gene specifies MDHEN as CDR1 and SYDVKM as CDR2. The TCR originated in a human donor in good health (CMV status not recorded). Some clones in this sample may be carry-over from other donors' samples. The chain employs TRBV28 and TRBJ1-2; the D gene is not confidently resolved. Sequenced: PBMCs. This receptor carries the CDR3 CASRGGSRYGYTF. The nucleotides are TGTGCCAGCAGGGGCGGGTCGCGCTATGGCTACACCTTC.